The source of this T cell receptor (beta chain) is a study of T cell responses to AZD1222 COVID-19 vaccine. Overall study results and limits: Clonal diversity may have been underestimated in mostly white British donors.

Measured with immunoSEQ multiplex PCR; TCRdb has only the in-frame clones, and not every one. This sample has 150,000 to 200,000 clones; roughly 92% occur once, and the top ten carry 2.3%. The CDR3 extends over 16 amino acids. Germline lookup yields CDR1 SGHTA and CDR2 FQGTGA. The V gene end was trimmed by 4 bases and the J gene end by 0 bases; junction bases not matched to a gene: 6. A note on this clone: As yet, its antigen is unknown.

The rearrangement links TRBV7-3 to TRBJ2-3, with 8 bases identical to TRBD2. This sequence was found in an adult in good health. Sample: peripheral blood, taken on day 0 of AZD1222 vaccination. CDR3 DNA sequence: TGTGCCAGCAGCTCGGGGGGGAGCACTAGCACAGATACGCAGTATTTT. The encoded protein is CASSSGGSTSTDTQYF.